This T cell receptor (beta chain) was sequenced during a study of vaccination and CD4 T cells after COVID-19. Study-wide context: Overlapping SARS-CoV-2, HCoV-NL63, HCoV-OC43 and HCoV-229E spike peptides were used to stimulate cells.

This clonotype was picked up a small number of times. Its target is not known. Researchers used the Oncomine TCR Beta short-read assay to sequence DNA from cultured CD4+ T cells. TCRdb recomputed calls from the PCR reads with MiXCR, one row per CDR3 protein. The sample holds around 14,000 distinct CDR3 sequences, around 20% seen once. The sample's treatment: roughly 10-day PBMC culture with coronavirus spike peptide pools or control peptides (ViraFEST assay). This receptor was taken from a human donor with COVID-19. Sequencing used cultured CD4+ T cells from blood.

The CDR3 region is CASSSAGTEAFF. In DNA, the CDR3 is TGTGCCAGCTCATCGGCCGGGACAGAAGCTTTCTTT. The V call is TRBV18, the J call TRBJ1-1; D might be TRBD1 (6 bases). Germline lookup yields CDR1 KGHSH and CDR2 LQKENI. This CDR3 has 12 amino acids. V was clipped by 5 bases and J by 8 bases, with 12 bases between them. The full variable domain, its missing parts supplied by reference TRBV18 and TRBJ1-1, is NAGVMQNPRHLVRRRGQEARLRCSPMKGHSHVYWYRQLPEEGLKFMVYLQKENIIDESGMPKERFSAEFPKEGPSILRIQQVVRGDSAAYFCASSSAGTEAFFGQGTRLTVV.